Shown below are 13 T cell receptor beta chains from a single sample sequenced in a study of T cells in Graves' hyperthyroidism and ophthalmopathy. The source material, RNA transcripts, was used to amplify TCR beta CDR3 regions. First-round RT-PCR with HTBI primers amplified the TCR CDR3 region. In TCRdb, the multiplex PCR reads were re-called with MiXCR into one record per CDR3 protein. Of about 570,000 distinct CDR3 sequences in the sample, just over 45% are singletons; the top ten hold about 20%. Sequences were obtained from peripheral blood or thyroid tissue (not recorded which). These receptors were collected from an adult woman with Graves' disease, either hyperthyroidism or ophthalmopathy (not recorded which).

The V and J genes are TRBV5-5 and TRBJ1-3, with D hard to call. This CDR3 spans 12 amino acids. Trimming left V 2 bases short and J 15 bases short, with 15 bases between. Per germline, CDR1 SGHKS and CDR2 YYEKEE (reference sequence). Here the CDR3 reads CASSLEETFRYF. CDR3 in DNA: TGTGCCAGCAGCTTAGAAGAGACCTTCCGATATTTT.

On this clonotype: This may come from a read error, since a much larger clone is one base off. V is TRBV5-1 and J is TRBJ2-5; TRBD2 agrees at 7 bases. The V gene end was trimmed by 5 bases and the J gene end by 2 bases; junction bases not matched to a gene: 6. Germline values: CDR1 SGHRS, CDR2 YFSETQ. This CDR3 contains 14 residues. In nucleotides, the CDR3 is TGCGCCAGCAGGTCCCGGGAGGAACAAGAGACCCAGTACTTC. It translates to CASRSREEQETQYF.

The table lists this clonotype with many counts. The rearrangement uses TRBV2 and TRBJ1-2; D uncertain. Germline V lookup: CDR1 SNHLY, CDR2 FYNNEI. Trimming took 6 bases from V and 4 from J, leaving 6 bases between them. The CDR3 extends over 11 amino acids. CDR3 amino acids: CASSESYGYTF. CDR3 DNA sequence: TGTGCCAGCAGCGAAAGCTATGGCTACACCTTC.

CDR3 sequence reads: CASSYGTGSNQPQHF. The CDR3 coding sequence is TGTGCCAGCAGCTACGGGACGGGTAGCAATCAGCCCCAGCATTTT. The chain carries TRBV27 and TRBJ1-5, with a possible D match to TRBD1 (5 bases). This CDR3 is 15 amino acids long. The ends were cut back, 6 bases at V and 0 bases at J, with 12 bases in the middle. The germline V gene has CDR1 MNHEY and CDR2 SMNVEV (reference sequence).

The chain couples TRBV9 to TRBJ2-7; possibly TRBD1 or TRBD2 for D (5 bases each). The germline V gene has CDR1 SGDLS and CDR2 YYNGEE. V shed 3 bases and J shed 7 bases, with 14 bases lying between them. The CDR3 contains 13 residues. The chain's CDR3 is CASSGSRDGEQYF. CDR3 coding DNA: TGTGCCAGCAGCGGATCCCGGGACGGGGAGCAGTACTTC.

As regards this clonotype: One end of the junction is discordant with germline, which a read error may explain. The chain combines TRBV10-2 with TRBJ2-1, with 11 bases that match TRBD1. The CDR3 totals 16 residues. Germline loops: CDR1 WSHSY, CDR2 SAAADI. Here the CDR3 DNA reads TGTGCCAGCAGCCAAGCCGGGACAGGGGGATGGAATGAGCAGTTCTTC. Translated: CASSQAGTGGWNEQFF.

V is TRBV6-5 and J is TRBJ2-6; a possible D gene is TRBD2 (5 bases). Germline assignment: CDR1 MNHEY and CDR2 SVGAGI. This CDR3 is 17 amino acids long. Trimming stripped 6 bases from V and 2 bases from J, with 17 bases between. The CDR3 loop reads CASSQALTGTGANVLTF. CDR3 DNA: TGTGCCAGCAGCCAAGCCTTGACGGGGACTGGGGCCAACGTCCTGACTTTC.

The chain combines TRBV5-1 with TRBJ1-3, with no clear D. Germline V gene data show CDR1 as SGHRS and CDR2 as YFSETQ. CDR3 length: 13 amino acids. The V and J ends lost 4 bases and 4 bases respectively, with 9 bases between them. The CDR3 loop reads CASSETGGNTIYF. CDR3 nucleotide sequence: TGCGCCAGCAGCGAGACGGGCGGAAACACCATATATTTT.

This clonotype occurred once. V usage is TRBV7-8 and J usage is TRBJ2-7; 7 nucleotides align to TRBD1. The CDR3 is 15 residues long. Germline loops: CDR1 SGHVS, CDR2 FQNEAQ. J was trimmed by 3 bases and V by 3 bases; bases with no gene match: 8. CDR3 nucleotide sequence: TGTGCCAGCAGCTTGTCCGGGACAGAAGGCTACGAGCAGTACTTC. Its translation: CASSLSGTEGYEQYF.

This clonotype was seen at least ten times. CDR3 residues: CASLRGAEAFF. The CDR3 coding sequence is TGTGCCTCCCTTAGGGGGGCTGAAGCTTTCTTT. The chain is built from TRBV30 and TRBJ1-1; D perhaps matches TRBD1 (6 bases). Between the trimmed V and J ends, which lost 7 bases and 6 bases, there was a span of 12 bases. This CDR3 spans 11 amino acids. CDR1 is GTSNPN and CDR2 is SVGIG in the germline V gene (reference sequence). Variable domain in full (rest from reference TRBV30 and TRBJ1-1): SQTIHQWPATLVQPVGSPLSLECTVEGTSNPNLYWYRQAAGRGLQLLFYSVGIGQISSEVPQNLSASRPQDRQFILSSKKLLLSDSGFYLCASLRGAEAFFGQGTRLTVV.

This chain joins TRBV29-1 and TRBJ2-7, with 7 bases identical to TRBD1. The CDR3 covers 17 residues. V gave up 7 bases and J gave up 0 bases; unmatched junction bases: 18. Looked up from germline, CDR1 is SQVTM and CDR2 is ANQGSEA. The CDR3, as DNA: TGCAGCGCTAAGCAATTCCCCGGGACAGAGAGCTCCTACGAGCAGTACTTC. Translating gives CSAKQFPGTESSYEQYF.

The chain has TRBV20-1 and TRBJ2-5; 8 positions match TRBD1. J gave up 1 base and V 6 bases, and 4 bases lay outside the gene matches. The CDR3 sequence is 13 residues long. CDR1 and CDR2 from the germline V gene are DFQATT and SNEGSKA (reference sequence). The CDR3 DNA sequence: TGCAGTGCGTGGACAGGGAGCCAAGAGACCCAGTACTTC. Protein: CSAWTGSQETQYF.

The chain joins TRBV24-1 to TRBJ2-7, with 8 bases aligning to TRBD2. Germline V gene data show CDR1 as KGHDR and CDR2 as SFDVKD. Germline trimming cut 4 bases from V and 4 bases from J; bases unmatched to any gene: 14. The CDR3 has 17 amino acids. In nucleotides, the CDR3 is TGTGCCACCAGTGACCGAACTAGCGGTTACTTATCTTACGAGCAGTACTTC. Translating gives CATSDRTSGYLSYEQYF.